There are a few counts of the clone carrying this TCR beta chain. This sample stems from a study of beta chain features in type 1 diabetes. Germline CDR1 is ENHRY and CDR2 is SYGVKD. The CDR3 has 15 amino acids. Trimming cost V 5 bases and J 6 bases; bases outside gene matches: 10. About 100 mL of blood, on average, came from one heparinised draw per donor. Staining for CD45RO/CCR7/CD25/CD127/CD95/CD27 allowed sorting of CD4+ naive, central memory, regulatory and stem cell-like memory cells. The entirety of the isolated RNA underwent reverse transcription, so expressed TCRB transcripts were sequenced. Clones were sequenced by immunoSEQ multiplex PCR, and TCRdb holds only the in-frame ones, with some missing. The table shows hundreds of thousands of clones, with about 16% occurring only once.

The sequencing input was naive CD4+ T cells from blood. J is TRBJ2-1 and V is TRBV10-3, with 7 bases fitting TRBD1. This sequence was found in a man younger than 35 in good health. The CDR3 DNA is TGTGCCATCAGTAGACAGGGTAATGCCCTCAATGAGCAGTTCTTC. Its protein is CAISRQGNALNEQFF.